Reported below is one T cell receptor beta chain. Antigen specificity is unknown. This sample is part of a study of cytomegalovirus exposure and HLA in healthy donors. General observations from the study: Most TCR sequences were uncommon, yet certain public TCRs appeared in many donors. Based on reports, TCR beta sequences accurately predicted HLA-A and HLA-B alleles for most subjects. Later analysis suggested most CMV-associated TCR beta chains were HLA-restricted. A few V segments could not be told apart, such as TRBV6-2 and TRBV6-3, and were left out.

The CDR3 covers 13 residues. PCR was performed using 60 Vbeta and 13 Jbeta primers. Produced via immunoSEQ multiplex PCR; TCRdb's table is partial and in-frame only. In the table there are more than 110,000 clones, roughly 80% of which are singletons. The chain joins TRBV21-1 to TRBJ1-6; the table's D call, TRBD1, was not checked against the DNA. TRBV21-1 is a known pseudogene. Sequences were obtained from PBMCs. This clonotype was obtained from a man aged 18 to 29 in good health and CMV-seronegative. The CDR3 region has the DNA TGTGCCAGCAGCGCCCTACAGGGCCTACCCCTCCACTTT. This encodes CASSALQGLPLHF.